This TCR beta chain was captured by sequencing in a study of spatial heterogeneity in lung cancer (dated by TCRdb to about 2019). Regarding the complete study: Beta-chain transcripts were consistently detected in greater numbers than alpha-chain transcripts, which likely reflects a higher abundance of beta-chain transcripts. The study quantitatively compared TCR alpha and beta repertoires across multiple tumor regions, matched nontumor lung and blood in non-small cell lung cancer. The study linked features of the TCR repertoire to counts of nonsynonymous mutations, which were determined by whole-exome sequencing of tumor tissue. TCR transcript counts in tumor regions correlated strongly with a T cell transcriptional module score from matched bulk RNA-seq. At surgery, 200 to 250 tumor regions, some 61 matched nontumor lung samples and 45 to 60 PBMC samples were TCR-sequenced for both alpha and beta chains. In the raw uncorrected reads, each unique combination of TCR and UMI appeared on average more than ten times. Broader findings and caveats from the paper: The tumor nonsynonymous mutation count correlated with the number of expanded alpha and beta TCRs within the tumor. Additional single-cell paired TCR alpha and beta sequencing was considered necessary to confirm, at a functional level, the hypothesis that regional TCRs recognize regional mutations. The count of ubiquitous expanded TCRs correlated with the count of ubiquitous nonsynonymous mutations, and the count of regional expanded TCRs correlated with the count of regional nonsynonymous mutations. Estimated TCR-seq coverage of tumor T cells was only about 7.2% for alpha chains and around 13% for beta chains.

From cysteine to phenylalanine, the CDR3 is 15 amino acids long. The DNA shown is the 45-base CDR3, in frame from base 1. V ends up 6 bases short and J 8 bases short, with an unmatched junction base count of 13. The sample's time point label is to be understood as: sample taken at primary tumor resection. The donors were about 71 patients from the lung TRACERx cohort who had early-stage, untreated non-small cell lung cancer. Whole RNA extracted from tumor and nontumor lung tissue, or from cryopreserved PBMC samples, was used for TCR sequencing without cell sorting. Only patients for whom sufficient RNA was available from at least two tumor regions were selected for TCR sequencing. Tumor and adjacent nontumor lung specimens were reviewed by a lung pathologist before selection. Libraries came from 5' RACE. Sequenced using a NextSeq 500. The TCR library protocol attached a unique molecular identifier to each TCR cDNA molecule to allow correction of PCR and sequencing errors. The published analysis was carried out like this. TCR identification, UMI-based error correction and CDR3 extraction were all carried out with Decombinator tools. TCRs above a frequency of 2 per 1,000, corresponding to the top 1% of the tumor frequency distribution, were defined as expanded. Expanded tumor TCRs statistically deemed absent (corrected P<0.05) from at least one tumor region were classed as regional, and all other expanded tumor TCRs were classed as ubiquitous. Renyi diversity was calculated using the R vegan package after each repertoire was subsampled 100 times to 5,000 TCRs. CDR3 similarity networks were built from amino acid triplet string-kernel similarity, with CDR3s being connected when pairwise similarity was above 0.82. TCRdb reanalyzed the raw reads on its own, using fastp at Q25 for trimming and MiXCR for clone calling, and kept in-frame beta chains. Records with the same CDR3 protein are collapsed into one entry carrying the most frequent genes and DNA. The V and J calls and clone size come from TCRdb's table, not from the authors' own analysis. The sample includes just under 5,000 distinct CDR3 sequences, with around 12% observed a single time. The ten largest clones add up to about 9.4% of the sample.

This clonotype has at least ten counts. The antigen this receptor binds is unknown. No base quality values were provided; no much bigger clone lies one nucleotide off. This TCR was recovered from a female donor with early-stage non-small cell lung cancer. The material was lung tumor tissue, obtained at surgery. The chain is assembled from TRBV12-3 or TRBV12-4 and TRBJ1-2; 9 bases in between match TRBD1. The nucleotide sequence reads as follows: TGTGCCAGCAGCACGTCACAGGGGGCGGTGGGAGGCTACACCTTC. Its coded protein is CASSTSQGAVGGYTF.